These T cell receptor beta chains were read from a single sample in a study of T-cell memory formation after mild COVID-19. TCRdb re-derived calls from the 5' RACE reads in MiXCR, one entry per CDR3 protein. Of roughly 320,000 distinct CDR3 sequences detected, around 27% appear once; the ten largest clones hold approximately 13%. Input material: PBMCs or a T cell subset sorted from them (not recorded which). The receptors were sampled from an adult woman who had mild COVID-19 (a few samples of this study predate the infection). Cell type and time point are not known. Each CDR3 is given with its conserved first and last residue. D genes are given only for firm matches. Some rows have no size entry. The others give once, few or many, or a class for an expanded clone.

v_gene,j_gene,d_gene,len,abundance,CDR3aa,CDR3nt
TRBV12-5,TRBJ2-1,.,13,.,CASGPDQYNEQFF,TGTGCTAGTGGCCCTGACCAGTACAATGAGCAGTTCTTC
TRBV12-3/TRBV12-4,TRBJ2-7,.,13,.,CASSTTVSPEQYF,TGTGCCAGCAGCACAACTGTGAGCCCCGAGCAGTACTTC
TRBV20-1,TRBJ2-3,TRBD2,13,few,CSAVLGLGNTQYF,TGCAGTGCCGTACTGGGACTAGGAAACACGCAGTATTTT
TRBV5-5,TRBJ1-2,.,15,.,CASSFAWGQGSGYTF,TGTGCCAGCAGCTTCGCTTGGGGCCAGGGCTCTGGCTACACCTTC
TRBV20-1,TRBJ2-3,.,14,.,CSARVVKQPDTQYF,TGCAGTGCTAGAGTGGTAAAACAACCAGATACGCAGTATTTT
TRBV12-3/TRBV12-4,TRBJ2-3,.,12,few,CASSFPANTQYF,TGTGCCAGCAGTTTCCCGGCAAATACGCAGTATTTT
TRBV12-3/TRBV12-4,TRBJ2-3,.,14,.,CASSLVLGRDTQYF,TGTGCCAGCAGTTTAGTGTTGGGCAGAGATACGCAGTATTTT
TRBV30,TRBJ1-2,.,15,.,CAWSVRAGERYGYTF,TGTGCCTGGAGTGTACGGGCAGGGGAGCGGTATGGCTACACCTTC
TRBV7-9,TRBJ2-1,TRBD1,15,.,CASSYGQGAHNEQFF,TGTGCCAGCAGCTATGGACAGGGGGCCCACAATGAGCAGTTCTTC
TRBV12-3/TRBV12-4,TRBJ2-4,.,13,few,CASSSYTENIQYF,TGTGCCAGCAGTTCTTACACTGAAAACATTCAGTACTTC
TRBV20-1,TRBJ2-4,.,20,few,CSARVPSLGKRLIAKNIQYF,TGCAGTGCTAGAGTACCCTCCCTTGGAAAGCGCCTCATAGCCAAAAACATTCAGTACTTC
TRBV7-2,TRBJ2-5,.,14,few,CASNRALGPETQYF,TGTGCCAGTAACCGGGCCTTAGGGCCAGAGACCCAGTACTTC
TRBV20-1,TRBJ2-7,TRBD2,15,.,CSARARQRGSYEQYF,TGCAGTGCTAGGGCCCGTCAGCGGGGCTCCTACGAGCAGTACTTC
TRBV12-3/TRBV12-4,TRBJ2-5,TRBD2,16,few,CASSFRHWEGGETQYF,TGTGCCAGCAGTTTCAGGCATTGGGAGGGCGGAGAGACCCAGTACTTC
TRBV12-3/TRBV12-4,TRBJ2-5,TRBD1,14,few,CASSSGQGAETQYF,TGTGCCAGCAGTTCGGGACAGGGGGCAGAGACCCAGTACTTC
TRBV7-6,TRBJ2-7,TRBD2,16,few,CASSSGLAGGDYEQYF,TGTGCCAGCAGCTCGGGACTAGCGGGAGGGGACTACGAGCAGTACTTC
TRBV5-1,TRBJ2-7,.,16,.,CASSPEPDRGSYEQYF,TGCGCCAGCAGCCCAGAGCCCGACAGAGGTTCCTACGAGCAGTACTTC
TRBV13,TRBJ2-1,.,12,.,CASSSPPHEQFF,TGTGCCAGCAGCTCCCCCCCCCATGAGCAGTTCTTC